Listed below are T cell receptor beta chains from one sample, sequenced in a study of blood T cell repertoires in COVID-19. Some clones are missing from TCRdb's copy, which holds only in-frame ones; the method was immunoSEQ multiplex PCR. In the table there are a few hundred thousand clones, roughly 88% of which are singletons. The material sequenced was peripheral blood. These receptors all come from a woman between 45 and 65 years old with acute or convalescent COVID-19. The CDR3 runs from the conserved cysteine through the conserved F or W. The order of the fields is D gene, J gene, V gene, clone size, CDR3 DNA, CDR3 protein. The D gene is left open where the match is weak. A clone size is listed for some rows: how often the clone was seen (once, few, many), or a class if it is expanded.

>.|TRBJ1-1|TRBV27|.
TGTGCCAGCAGTTTGGGGCCGAACACTGAAGCTTTCTTT
CASSLGPNTEAFF
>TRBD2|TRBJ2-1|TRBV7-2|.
TGTGCCAGCAGCTTAGGTTCTAGCGGGGAGTACAATGAGCAGTTCTTC
CASSLGSSGEYNEQFF
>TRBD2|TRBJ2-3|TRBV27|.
TGTGCCAGCAGTTCCGCTAGCGGGAGGGCTTTGGGCACAGATACGCAGTATTTT
CASSSASGRALGTDTQYF
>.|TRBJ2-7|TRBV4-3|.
TGCGCCAGCAGCCAAGCCCAGGGGGGCTACGAGCAGTACTTC
CASSQAQGGYEQYF
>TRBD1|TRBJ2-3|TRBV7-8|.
TGTGCCAGCAGCTTACCGCCGGGACAGGCTCCCACAGATACGCAGTATTTT
CASSLPPGQAPTDTQYF
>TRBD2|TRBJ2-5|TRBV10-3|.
TGTGCCATCAGTGAGGGTGGCGGGAGGCAGGAGACCCAGTACTTC
CAISEGGGRQETQYF
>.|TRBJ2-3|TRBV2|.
TGTGCCAGCAGTGGGTCCCCCGTGGGGCTTGGCACAGATACGCAGTATTTT
CASSGSPVGLGTDTQYF
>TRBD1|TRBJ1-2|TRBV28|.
TGTGCCAGCCGAATCGGACACAGGGGGGATGGCTACACCTTC
CASRIGHRGDGYTF
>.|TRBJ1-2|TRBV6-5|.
TGTGCCAGCATCCCGGACACCTCTAACTATGGCTACACCTTC
CASIPDTSNYGYTF
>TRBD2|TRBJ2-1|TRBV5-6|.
TGTGCCAGCAGCTTGGAGGCGGGAGGGCCCGATGAGCAGTTCTTC
CASSLEAGGPDEQFF
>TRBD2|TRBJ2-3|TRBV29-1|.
TGCAGCGTTGAACCTAGCGGGCACACAGATACGCAGTATTTT
CSVEPSGHTDTQYF
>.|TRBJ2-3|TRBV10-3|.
TGTGCCATCAGTCCCCTTGACTCCGCAACGCAGTATTTT
CAISPLDSATQYF
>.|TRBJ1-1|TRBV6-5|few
TGTGCCAGTCCGGGACACCTGAACACTGAAGCTTTCTTT
CASPGHLNTEAFF
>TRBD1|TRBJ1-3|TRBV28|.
TGTGCCAGCACCGAGGGGACAGTCTCTGGAAACACCATATATTTT
CASTEGTVSGNTIYF
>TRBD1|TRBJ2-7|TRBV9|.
TGTGCCAGCAGCGTAGGTGCGGGACAGGGGGCGAGCTCCTACGAGCAGTACTTC
CASSVGAGQGASSYEQYF
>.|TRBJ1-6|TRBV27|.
TGTGCCAGCAGTTCCACGGACAGTCTCTCCTATAATTCACCCCTCCACTTT
CASSSTDSLSYNSPLHF
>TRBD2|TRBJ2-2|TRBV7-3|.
TGTGCCAGCAGCTTATCCAGCGGGAAGGGGGAGCTGTTTTTT
CASSLSSGKGELFF
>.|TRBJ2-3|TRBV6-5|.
TGTGCCAGCAGGACCGGGGGCACAGATACGCAGTATTTT
CASRTGGTDTQYF
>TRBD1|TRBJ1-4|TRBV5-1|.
TGCGCCAGCAGCGCGGGACAGGGGGACAAAAAACTGTTTTTT
CASSAGQGDKKLFF
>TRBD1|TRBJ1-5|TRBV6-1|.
TGTGCCAGCAGTGAAGCGGGGACAGACTACTTTAGGCCCCAGCATTTT
CASSEAGTDYFRPQHF
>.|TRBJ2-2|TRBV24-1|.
TGTGCCACCAGTGAACCGGCTTGGACGGGAACAAACACCGGGGAGCTGTTTTTT
CATSEPAWTGTNTGELFF
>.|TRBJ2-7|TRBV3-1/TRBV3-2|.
TGTGCCAGCAGCCCTGGGGCAGGAGGGTACTACGAGCAGTACTTC
CASSPGAGGYYEQYF
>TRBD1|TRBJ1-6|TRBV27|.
TGTGCCAGCAGGTCCCCTACTCGACAGGGGGTTGTTTCACCCCTCCACTTT
CASRSPTRQGVVSPLHF
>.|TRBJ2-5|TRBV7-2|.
TGTGCCAGCAGCCCCTACCAAGAGACCCAGTACTTC
CASSPYQETQYF
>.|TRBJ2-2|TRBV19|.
TGTGCCAGTAGTGAAGCAGGGATGCGCACCGGGGAGCTGTTTTTT
CASSEAGMRTGELFF
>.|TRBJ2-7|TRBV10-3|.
TGTGCCATCAGTGAATACGGGAGTGGGTACGAGCAGTACTTC
CAISEYGSGYEQYF
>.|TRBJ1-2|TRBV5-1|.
TGCGCCAGCAGCTTTTACAACCAGGATGGCTACACCTTC
CASSFYNQDGYTF
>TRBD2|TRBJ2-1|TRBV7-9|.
TGTGCCAGCAGCTTCCTGGCGGGAGGGCGAAATGAGCAGTTCTTC
CASSFLAGGRNEQFF
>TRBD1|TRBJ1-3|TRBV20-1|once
TGCAGTGCTAGTGACAGGGGGGTGGGAAACACCATATATTTT
CSASDRGVGNTIYF
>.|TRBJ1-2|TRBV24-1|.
TGTGCCACCAGTGATGGAGAGGGGGTGCGAGGCTATGGCTACACCTTC
CATSDGEGVRGYGYTF
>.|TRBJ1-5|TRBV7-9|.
TGTGCCAGCAGCTTCCCGGGACTCAATCAGCCCCAGCATTTT
CASSFPGLNQPQHF
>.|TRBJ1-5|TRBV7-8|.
TGTGCCAGCAGCTTAGGACCCCCAGGGAATAGCAATCAGCCCCAGCATTTT
CASSLGPPGNSNQPQHF
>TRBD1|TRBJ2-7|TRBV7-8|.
TGTGCCAGCCAACAGCGGGACAGGGATATGTACGAGCAGTACTTC
CASQQRDRDMYEQYF
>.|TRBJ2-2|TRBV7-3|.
TGTGCCAGCAGCTTAATGGCAGGTGCGATCACCGGGGAGCTGTTTTTT
CASSLMAGAITGELFF
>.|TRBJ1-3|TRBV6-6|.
TGTGCCAGCAGTTACGACGGGTCTGGAAACACCATATATTTT
CASSYDGSGNTIYF
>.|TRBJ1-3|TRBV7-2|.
TGTGCCAGCAGCTTAGCCGGGGGAGGAAACACCATATATTTT
CASSLAGGGNTIYF
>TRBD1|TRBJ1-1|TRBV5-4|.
TGTGCCAGCAGCTGGACAGGGATGAACACTGAAGCTTTCTTT
CASSWTGMNTEAFF
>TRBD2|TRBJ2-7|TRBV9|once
TGTGCCAGCAGCGTAGGTGGTAGCGGGCGTCTCTACGAGCAGTACTTC
CASSVGGSGRLYEQYF
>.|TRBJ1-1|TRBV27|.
TGTGCCAGCAGTTCCCTTTATACAGGGTCAGGGACTGAAGCTTTCTTT
CASSSLYTGSGTEAFF
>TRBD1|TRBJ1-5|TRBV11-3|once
TGTGCCAGCAGCTTAGGAAAGACAGGGTTACGCAATCAGCCCCAGCATTTT
CASSLGKTGLRNQPQHF
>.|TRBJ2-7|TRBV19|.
TGTGCCAGTAGCTTCGTACTAGTAGGGGGCTACGAGCAGTACTTC
CASSFVLVGGYEQYF
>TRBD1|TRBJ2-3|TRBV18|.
TGTGCCAGCTCACCTCAGGGGGTTGGAGATACGCAGTATTTT
CASSPQGVGDTQYF
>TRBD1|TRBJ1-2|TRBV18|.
TGTGCCAGCTCACCCGGGACAGGGGAATTCTATGGCTACACCTTC
CASSPGTGEFYGYTF
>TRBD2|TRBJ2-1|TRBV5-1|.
TGCGCCAGCAGCCTAGGTGGGACTAGCGGGATCAATGAGCAGTTCTTC
CASSLGGTSGINEQFF
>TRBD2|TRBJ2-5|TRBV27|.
TGTGCCAGCAGTATTGAGGGGACTAGCGGGCAAGAGACCCAGTACTTC
CASSIEGTSGQETQYF
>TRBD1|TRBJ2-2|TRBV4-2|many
TGTGCCAGCAGCCGAGATTCCTCACCGGGACAGGGTTCCGGGGAGCTGTTTTTT
CASSRDSSPGQGSGELFF
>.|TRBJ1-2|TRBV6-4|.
TGTGCCAGCAGTGACTCTAGCTATGGCTACACCTTC
CASSDSSYGYTF
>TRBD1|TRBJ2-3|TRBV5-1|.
TGCGCCAGCAGCTTGGCCCCAGGGGGCGAGGATACGCAGTATTTT
CASSLAPGGEDTQYF
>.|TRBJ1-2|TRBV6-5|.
TGTGCCAGCAGTTCCACGCACAGGGACGGCTATGGCTACACCTTC
CASSSTHRDGYGYTF
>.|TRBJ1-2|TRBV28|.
TGTGCCAGCAGTTTGGATCGGGGACTCTATGGCTACACCTTC
CASSLDRGLYGYTF
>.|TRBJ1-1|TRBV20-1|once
TGCAGTGCTAGTCAGCCGGGAGGGACTGAAGCTTTCTTT
CSASQPGGTEAFF
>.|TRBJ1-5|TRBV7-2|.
TGTGCCAGCAGCTTAAAACTTCGAGGGTACCAGCCCCAGCATTTT
CASSLKLRGYQPQHF
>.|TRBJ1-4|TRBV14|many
TGTGCCAGCAGCCAAGATTTGGGCTTCAGCGAAAAACTGTTTTTT
CASSQDLGFSEKLFF
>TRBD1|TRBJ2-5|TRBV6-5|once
TGTGCCAGCCGGGGACAGGCCCAAGAGACCCAGTACTTC
CASRGQAQETQYF